A single sample is the source of the 5 T cell receptor beta chains below, sequenced in a study of T cells in Graves' hyperthyroidism and ophthalmopathy. RNA transcripts were the template for amplifying TCR beta CDR3 regions. When the TCR CDR3 underwent first-round RT-PCR, the HTBI primer set was used. Each CDR3 protein is one row after TCRdb ran MiXCR on the multiplex PCR reads. The profile shows fewer than 700,000 distinct CDR3 sequences, around 15% of them singletons. Material: blood. The receptors were gathered from a young woman with Graves' hyperthyroidism.

This clonotype was observed once. V is TRBV12-5 and J is TRBJ1-2; 9 positions agree with TRBD1. The CDR3 length is 19 residues. Germline V gene sequence: CDR1 LGHNT, CDR2 FRNRAP. V was pared by 0 bases and J by 5 bases, with 16 bases of the junction left unmatched. The CDR3 loop is CASGLVSLLRQGERYGYTF. For the CDR3, the DNA is TGTGCTAGTGGTTTGGTATCCCTCCTAAGACAGGGGGAGAGGTATGGCTACACCTTC.

The V call is TRBV5-1, the J call TRBJ1-6; D is ambiguous. There are 13 residues in the CDR3. Trimming took 4 bases from V and 10 from J, leaving 12 bases between them. CDR1 SGHRS and CDR2 YFSETQ come from the germline V gene. In DNA form, the CDR3 reads TGCGCCAGCAGCCCTGTTGCTCGGTCACCCCTCCACTTT. Its translation: CASSPVARSPLHF.

This clonotype has more than one count but fewer than ten. The gene calls are TRBV30 and TRBJ2-3; D gene unclear. CDR1 is GTSNPN, CDR2 SVGIG, per germline (reference sequence). Between the trimmed V and J ends, which lost 1 base and 0 bases, there was a span of 14 bases. This CDR3 is built from 16 residues. This CDR3 reads CAWSGTSQFSTDTQYF. The CDR3 DNA follows: TGTGCCTGGAGTGGCACCAGCCAATTTAGCACAGATACGCAGTATTTT.

As concerns this clonotype: This clone may be a read error of a much larger clone one base away. This chain joins TRBV7-2 and TRBJ2-5; D tentatively reads TRBD1 or TRBD2 (5 bases each). Germline loops: CDR1 SGHTA, CDR2 FQGNSA. V was trimmed by 5 bases and J by 11 bases, leaving 15 bases between them. The CDR3 has 12 residues. CDR3: CASSLTEGPQYF. The CDR3 region has the DNA TGTGCCAGCAGCCTTACCGAGGGACCTCAGTACTTC. Full variable domain (outside the CDR3, taken from reference TRBV7-2 and TRBJ2-5): GAGVSQSPSNKVTEKGKDVELRCDPISGHTALYWYRQSLGQGLEFLIYFQGNSAPDKSGLPSDRFSAERTGGSVSTLTIQRTQQEDSAVYLCASSLTEGPQYFGPGTRLLVL.

The rearrangement joins TRBV11-3 to TRBJ1-1; D ambiguous. This CDR3 contains 17 residues. The V end lost 1 base, the J end lost 4 bases, and 19 bases lay between the germline ends. Germline CDR1 reads SGHNT; CDR2 reads YENEEA. The CDR3 region has the DNA TGTGCCAGCAGCTTAGGTTTGCCAGGCCCATTTAGCACTGAAGCTTTCTTT. It encodes CASSLGLPGPFSTEAFF. Combining the CDR3 with reference TRBV11-3 and TRBJ1-1 gives the whole variable domain EAGVVQSPRYKIIEKKQPVAFWCNPISGHNTLYWYLQNLGQGPELLIRYENEEAVDDSQLPKDRFSAERLKGVDSTLKIQPAELGDSAVYLCASSLGLPGPFSTEAFFGQGTRLTVV.